The rows below give T cell receptor beta chains drawn from one sample of a study of T-cell reconstitution after alpha-beta-depleted transplantation in children. TCRdb re-called the PCR reads through MiXCR, storing one row per CDR3 protein. In the table there are roughly 200,000 distinct CDR3 sequences, about a tenth of which are singletons. The sequenced sample was PBMCs from the stem cell graft donor, obtained from the stem cell graft. These receptors were collected from a human donor who donated a stem cell graft to a child with acute lymphoblastic leukemia. Both conserved end residues are part of each CDR3. Fields, in order: J gene, D gene, V gene, clone size, CDR3 DNA, CDR3 protein. D genes are given only for firm matches. Clone size is shown for a subset of rows, as once, few, many or a class of expanded clone.

TRBJ2-2 - TRBV5-1 many TGCGCCAGCAGCTTCACGACAGCGACCGGGGAGCTGTTTTTT CASSFTTATGELFF
TRBJ2-7 TRBD1 TRBV7-2 few TGTGCCAGCAGCTTCCCTACGTGGGACAGGGAAACCTACGAGCAGTACTTC CASSFPTWDRETYEQYF
TRBJ2-1 TRBD2 TRBV5-1 - TGCGCCAGCAGCTTGGTTGCATGGGGTCCCGGCCTAGCGGGAAGCAATGAGCAGTTCTTC CASSLVAWGPGLAGSNEQFF
TRBJ1-3 - TRBV5-1 few TGCGCCAGCAGCTTCGCAGGGGCAGCTGGAAACACCATATATTTT CASSFAGAAGNTIYF
TRBJ2-3 - TRBV27 many TGTGCCAGTAACCCGTCGGCTGGTACGCAGTATTTT CASNPSAGTQYF
TRBJ2-7 - TRBV29-1 - TGCAGCGTTGAAGAGGCCGCCGGGAGCAAGTACTTC CSVEEAAGSKYF
TRBJ2-5 TRBD1 TRBV29-1 - TGCAGCGTAACCGGGACAGGGTCCGGAGAGACCCAGTACTTC CSVTGTGSGETQYF
TRBJ1-2 - TRBV14 few TGTGCCAGCAGCCGGCATAGGGTTGGGGGCTACACCTTC CASSRHRVGGYTF
TRBJ2-1 TRBD2 TRBV12-3/TRBV12-4 - TGTGCCAGCAGTTCGCGGGGGGAACCCTACAATGAGCAGTTCTTC CASSSRGEPYNEQFF
TRBJ2-1 - TRBV2 few TGTGCCAGCAGTGATCCCTATGAGCAGTTCTTC CASSDPYEQFF
TRBJ1-2 TRBD1 TRBV5-1 many TGCGCCAGCAGCTTGGAGTCGGGACAGGGGGCGGATCGGGGCTACACCTTC CASSLESGQGADRGYTF
TRBJ1-2 - TRBV5-1 few TGCGCCAGCCATCGGGGGGACAACCAGAACTATGGCTACACCTTC CASHRGDNQNYGYTF
TRBJ2-7 - TRBV15 many TGTGCCACCAGCAGTTCAGGGATTCAGTACTTC CATSSSGIQYF
TRBJ2-7 - TRBV3-1 few TGTGCCAGCAGCCCGGGCCCGCCACCCTACGAGCAGTACTTC CASSPGPPPYEQYF
TRBJ1-1 TRBD1 TRBV2 - TGTACCAGCAGTTGGGGTGTAGGGACAGGGAAGCAGGGGAACACTGAAGCTTTCTTT CTSSWGVGTGKQGNTEAFF
TRBJ1-2 - TRBV5-5 - TGTGCCAGCAGCCTATTAATCACTGGCTACACCTTC CASSLLITGYTF
TRBJ2-1 - TRBV7-8 - TGTGCCAGCAGCTTAGCGTTTGCGGGTGGGTCTTATGAGCAGTTCTTC CASSLAFAGGSYEQFF
TRBJ2-5 - TRBV7-6 many TGTGCCAGCAGCTTATTCTCCGGGGCTCAAGAGACCCAGTACTTC CASSLFSGAQETQYF
TRBJ1-2 TRBD1 TRBV12-5 few TGTGCTAGTGGTTTGGCCCGGACAGGGCGAGTACCGGGCTACACCTTC CASGLARTGRVPGYTF
TRBJ2-2 - TRBV12-3/TRBV12-4 many TGTGCCAGCAGTCCCGACGGGGGAACCGGGGAGCTGTTTTTT CASSPDGGTGELFF
TRBJ2-7 - TRBV2 many TGTGCCAGCAGTGATTCCAGGGGAGAGCACGAGCAGTACTTC CASSDSRGEHEQYF
TRBJ1-1 - TRBV5-5 many TGTGCCAGCAGCCTGGAAGGGGTTCGCACTGAAGCTTTCTTT CASSLEGVRTEAFF
TRBJ2-7 - TRBV18 medium-sized TGTGCCAGCTCTGGCGTGGAGGGGACCTCCTACGAGCAGTACTTC CASSGVEGTSYEQYF
TRBJ2-1 TRBD2 TRBV5-6 few TGTGCCAGCAGCCCGGGGGGGCCTGGCTCCTACAATGAGCAGTTCTTC CASSPGGPGSYNEQFF